This entry is about one TCR beta chain. Its antigen remains unidentified. At one boundary the junction diverges from the germline segment, which might be a read error. A modified ARM-PCR protocol with three rounds of nested PCR amplified TCRbeta. A single record per CDR3 protein comes from TCRdb applying MiXCR to the multiplex PCR reads. The data contain roughly 120,000 distinct CDR3 sequences, about 87% of them singletons. Germline V gene lookup returns CDR1 SGHKS and CDR2 YYEKEE (reference sequence). The CDR3 runs 16 residues. The data were obtained in a study of tumor and adjacent non-tumor tissue in lung cancer. RNA was extracted from bulk tissue without any cell sorting. Study-wide results and limits: Normal lung showed higher cumulative top 100 clone frequency than tumor. Tumor TCR diversity, when higher, was linked to shorter survival.

The sample comprised lung tumor tissue. The rearrangement links TRBV5-5 to TRBJ1-5, with D unclear. The clonotype was recovered from a man between 65 and 85 years old with non-small cell lung cancer. This chain's CDR3 is CATSFGRATGNQPQHF. CDR3 nucleotides: TGTGCCACCAGCTTTGGTAGAGCAACAGGCAATCAGCCCCAGCATTTT.